This TCR beta chain was captured by sequencing in a study of cytotoxic CD8 clonotypes in ibrutinib-treated CLL (dated by TCRdb to 2020 to 2022). For context, the study as a whole: In this cohort, approximately 15 patients were treatment-naive and about a dozen were relapsed/refractory, while some 18 had unmutated IGHV. Responses were partial in approximately 24 patients and complete in 2; after median around 68 months follow-up, some 15 stayed in remission and some twelve progressed. Response samples were taken after a median of roughly a year on treatment, ranging from roughly 6 to 36 months. An average of roughly 270,000 productive templates and some 99,000 productive rearrangements was obtained per sample. Of the roughly 86 people in the trial, around 26 had longitudinal samples available. Cryopreserved peripheral blood mononuclear cells were collected before treatment, at response, and at either disease progression or sustained remission. Every remission and progressive disease sample was obtained while ibrutinib was still being received by the patients.

V and J are trimmed by 5 bases and 2 bases, and the gene matches miss 5 bases of the junction. CDR1 and CDR2, looked up from the germline V gene, are MNHEY and SVGAGI. Reading from cysteine to phenylalanine, the CDR3 counts 15 amino acids. Only the CDR3 portion is preserved as DNA: 45 bases, with reading frame beginning at the first base. This clone came up a few times. Which antigen it targets is not known. No quality values exist for individual bases; no much larger clone is one base distant. General findings and caveats noted by the study authors: An increase in clonality was observed at ibrutinib response, with clonality remaining stable during sustained remission and falling back toward baseline at progression. Baseline clonality was found to be higher than that of age-matched healthy donors and was strongly correlated with circulating CD8+ T-cell counts. Sampling times were not matched between patients in sustained remission and patients whose disease was progressing, and lymph node repertoires were not examined. Public clonotypes were rare and either shrank or stayed stable during treatment, and the rise in clonality at ibrutinib response reflected expansion of private clonotypes.

The goal of deep resolution MiSeq sequencing was a depth between 1 in 1 million and 1 in 200,000 T cells, and coverage averaged 10x per clonotype. The immunoSEQ hsTCRB Kit was used to generate TCR beta libraries. The study's processing was this. The data were analyzed with ImmunoSEQ Analyzer and ImmunoSEQ Data Assistant, and V, D and J gene assignments followed IMGT definitions. Clonality, which ranges from 0 to 1, was calculated by subtracting the normalized Shannon entropy of productive rearrangement frequencies from one. Only overrepresented clonotypes making up at least 0.05% of the repertoire of each patient were included in the public clonotype analysis. Some 13 age-matched healthy donor repertoires from immuneACCESS were used as controls for clonality. TCRdb stores this immuneACCESS table with in-frame sequences only. Part of the clones is absent; in the studies checked, under half of the shortfall reflects unresolved V genes, and no reason is known for the rest. V and J calls and clone size come straight from that table; D and trimming were deduced from the DNA. This sample has over 75,000 clones in its table, and around 80% of those were observed once. The ten largest account for around 30% of the sample.

The sample's time point, from its label and the paper: about a year on ibrutinib. For TCR beta library preparation, about 2 micrograms of genomic DNA was extracted from cryopreserved PBMCs. Longitudinal blood samples from CLL patients on ibrutinib monotherapy underwent high-throughput TCR beta sequencing. The patients were enrolled in a single-center, open-label phase 2 trial of ibrutinib monotherapy. This clonotype was sampled from a human donor with chronic lymphocytic leukemia. Recombination joined TRBV6-5 with TRBJ2-7; 11 central nucleotides agree with TRBD1. The sample was PBMCs, taken after 12 months of ibrutinib treatment. The DNA reads TGTGCCAGCAGTCCGGACAGGGGGCTTCCCTACGAGCAGTACTTC. Translated, it gives CASSPDRGLPYEQYF.